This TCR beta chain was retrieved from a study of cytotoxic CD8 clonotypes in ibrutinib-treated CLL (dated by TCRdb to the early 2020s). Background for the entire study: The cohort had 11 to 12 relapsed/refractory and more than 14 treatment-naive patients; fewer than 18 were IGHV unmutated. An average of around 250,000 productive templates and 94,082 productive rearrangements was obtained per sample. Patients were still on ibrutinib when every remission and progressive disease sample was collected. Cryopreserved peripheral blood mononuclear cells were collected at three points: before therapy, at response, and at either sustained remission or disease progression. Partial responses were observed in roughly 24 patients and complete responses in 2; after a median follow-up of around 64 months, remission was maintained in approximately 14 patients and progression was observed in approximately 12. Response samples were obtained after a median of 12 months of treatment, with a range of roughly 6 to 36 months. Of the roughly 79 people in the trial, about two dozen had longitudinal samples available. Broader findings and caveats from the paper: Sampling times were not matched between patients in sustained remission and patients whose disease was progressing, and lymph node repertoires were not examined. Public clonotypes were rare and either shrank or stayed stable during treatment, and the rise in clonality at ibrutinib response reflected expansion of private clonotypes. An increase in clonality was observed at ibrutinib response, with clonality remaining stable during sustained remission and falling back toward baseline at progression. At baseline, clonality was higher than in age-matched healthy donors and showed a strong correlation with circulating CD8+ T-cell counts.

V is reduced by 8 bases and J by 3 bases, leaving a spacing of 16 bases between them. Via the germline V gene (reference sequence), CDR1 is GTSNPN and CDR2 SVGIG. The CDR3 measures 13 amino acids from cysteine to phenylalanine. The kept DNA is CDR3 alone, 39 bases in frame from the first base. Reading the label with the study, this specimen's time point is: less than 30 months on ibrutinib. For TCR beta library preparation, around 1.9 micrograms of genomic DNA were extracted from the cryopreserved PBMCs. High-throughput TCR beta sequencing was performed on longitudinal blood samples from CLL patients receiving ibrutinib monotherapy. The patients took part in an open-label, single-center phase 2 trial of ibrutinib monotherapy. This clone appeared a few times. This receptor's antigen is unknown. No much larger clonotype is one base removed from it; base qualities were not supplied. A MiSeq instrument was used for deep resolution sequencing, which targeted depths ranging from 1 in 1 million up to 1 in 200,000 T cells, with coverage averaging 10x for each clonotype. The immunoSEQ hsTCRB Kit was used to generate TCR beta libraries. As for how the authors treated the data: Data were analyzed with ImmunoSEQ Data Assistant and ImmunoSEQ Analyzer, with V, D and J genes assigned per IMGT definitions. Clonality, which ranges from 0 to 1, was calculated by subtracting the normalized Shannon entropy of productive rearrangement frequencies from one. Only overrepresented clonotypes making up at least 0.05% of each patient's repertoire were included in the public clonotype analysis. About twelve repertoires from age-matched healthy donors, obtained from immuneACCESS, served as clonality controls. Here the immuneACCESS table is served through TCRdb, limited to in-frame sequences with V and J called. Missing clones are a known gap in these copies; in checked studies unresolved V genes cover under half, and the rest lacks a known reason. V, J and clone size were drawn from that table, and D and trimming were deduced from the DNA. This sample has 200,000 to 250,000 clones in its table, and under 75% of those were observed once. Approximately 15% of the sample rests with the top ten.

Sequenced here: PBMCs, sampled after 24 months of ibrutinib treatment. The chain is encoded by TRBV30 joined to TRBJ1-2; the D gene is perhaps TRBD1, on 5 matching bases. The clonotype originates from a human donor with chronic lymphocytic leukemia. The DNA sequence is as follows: TGTGCCACCCGGGAAGGGGAGGACTATGGCTACACCTTC. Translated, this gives CATREGEDYGYTF.